One sample yielded the 8 T cell receptor beta chains listed below, sequenced in a study of graft-versus-host responses after intestinal transplantation. Sequenced by immunoSEQ multiplex PCR; TCRdb stores in-frame clones only, minus some. This table has approximately 1,000 clones, 80% appearing once. Processed graft tissue released its intraepithelial and lamina propria lymphocytes. Sequences were derived from ileum tissue, sampled 7 days after intestinal transplantation. All receptors come from a human patient who received an intestinal transplant, so some T cells may come from the graft donor.

This chain links TRBV9 with TRBJ2-7, with D possibly matching TRBD2 (5 bases). Germline V gene data show CDR1 as SGDLS and CDR2 as YYNGEE. With 3 bases removed from V and 0 bases from J, the gap between germline ends came to 10 bases. CDR3 size: 14 residues. This chain's CDR3 is CASSGGMDSYEQYF. The CDR3 region has the DNA TGTGCCAGCAGCGGAGGGATGGACTCCTACGAGCAGTACTTC.

V usage is TRBV6-1 and J usage is TRBJ1-3; D might be TRBD1 (5 bases). The germline CDR1 and CDR2 sequences are MNHNS and SASEGT. CDR3 length: 15 amino acids. V dropped 6 bases and J dropped 1 base, with 13 bases sitting between them. The CDR3 here is CASSPTGGSGNTIYF. The CDR3, as DNA: TGTGCCAGCAGCCCCACGGGGGGTTCTGGAAACACCATATATTTT.

The rearrangement uses TRBV5-1 and TRBJ2-6; no firm D call. The CDR3 runs 20 residues. V was shortened by 0 bases and J by 0 bases, with 19 bases between the two germline ends. CDR1 and CDR2 (germline): SGHRS, YFSETQ. The CDR3 bases are TGCGCCAGCAGCTTGGCGAGCCCTTGGGGTTCATCCTCTGGGGCCAACGTCCTGACTTTC. This sequence encodes CASSLASPWGSSSGANVLTF.

This clone occurred a few times. The V gene is TRBV28, the J gene TRBJ1-5; 8 nucleotides agree with TRBD1. Germline CDR1 reads MDHEN; CDR2 reads SYDVKM. The junction had 5 bases not matched to a gene; V was cut back by 7 bases and J by 9 bases. This CDR3 has 12 amino acids. The CDR3 DNA follows: TGTGCCAGCAAAGAAGGGACAGGGCCCCAGCATTTT. It yields the protein CASKEGTGPQHF.

This chain uses TRBV28 with TRBJ1-6, with no clear D. Germline assignment: CDR1 MDHEN and CDR2 SYDVKM. Trimming removed 3 bases from V and 10 bases from J, with 10 bases in between. CDR3 length: 13 amino acids. CDR3 residues: CASSFGSPSPLHF. DNA for the CDR3: TGTGCCAGCAGTTTTGGCAGCCCGTCACCCCTCCACTTT.

This chain links TRBV7-8 with TRBJ2-1; 9 bases match TRBD2. V was pared by 3 bases and J by 3 bases, with 9 bases of the junction left unmatched. This CDR3 region has 17 residues. The germline gives CDR1 SGHVS, CDR2 FQNEAQ. CDR3: CASSLTRGGADYNEQFF. The CDR3 DNA is TGTGCCAGCAGCTTGACGCGCGGGGGGGCCGACTACAATGAGCAGTTCTTC.

V is TRBV10-3 and J is TRBJ2-3, with D perhaps TRBD1 (6 bases). Trimming left V 3 bases short and J 6 bases short, with 19 bases between. This CDR3 contains 16 residues. From germline, CDR1 is ENHRY and CDR2 SYGVKD. CDR3 DNA: TGTGCCATCAGTGACCCTACAGGGAGATGGGGCGATACGCAGTATTTT. It encodes CAISDPTGRWGDTQYF.

The J gene is TRBJ1-2, the V gene TRBV5-1, with 10 bases lining up with TRBD1. The trim removed 0 bases at V and 8 bases at J, leaving 19 bases unmatched. Per germline, CDR1 SGHRS and CDR2 YFSETQ. The CDR3 is 19 amino acids. The CDR3 sequence is CASSLGTIIRDRGLGGYTF. The CDR3 DNA is TGCGCCAGCAGCTTGGGGACGATAATCCGGGACAGGGGACTGGGAGGCTACACCTTC.